The 32 T cell receptor beta chains in this list originate from one sample, sequenced in a study of T-cell reconstitution after alpha-beta-depleted transplantation in children. During its preparation, the TCRbeta library received unique molecular identifiers. TCRdb passed the PCR reads through MiXCR, listing each CDR3 protein once. The repertoire includes 360,000 or so distinct CDR3 sequences, roughly 22% of them detected once, and 3.8% sits in the top ten. Sequences were derived from PBMCs from the stem cell graft donor, sampled from the stem cell graft. The source of these receptors is a human donor who donated a stem cell graft to a child with acute myeloid leukemia.

J is TRBJ1-2 and V is TRBV9; D remains unclear. Per germline, CDR1 SGDLS and CDR2 YYNGEE. V lost 4 bases to trimming and J lost 1 base, with 8 bases between them. The CDR3 sequence is 13 residues long. The CDR3 region has the DNA TGTGCCAGCAGCCTCACTGTTAACTATGGCTACACCTTC. Amino acid sequence: CASSLTVNYGYTF.

This chain links TRBV27 with TRBJ2-7, with TRBD2 matching 10 bases. V was pared by 7 bases and J by 4 bases, with 16 bases of the junction left unmatched. CDR3 size: 17 residues. Germline-derived CDR1 and CDR2 are MNHEY and SMNVEV (reference sequence). The CDR3 sequence is CASKVVALAGVQYEQYF. CDR3 nucleotide sequence: TGTGCCAGCAAGGTGGTGGCTCTAGCGGGAGTTCAATACGAGCAGTACTTC.

The V gene is TRBV25-1, the J gene TRBJ2-1; 10 bases agree with TRBD2. The germline V gene has CDR1 MGHDK and CDR2 SYGVNS. V gave up 1 base and J gave up 10 bases; unmatched junction bases: 10. The CDR3 runs 16 residues. The CDR3 region has the DNA TGTGCCAGCAGTGAATTTGGGGGGCTAGCGGGAGTCGAGCAGTTCTTC. It encodes CASSEFGGLAGVEQFF. Together with reference TRBV25-1 and TRBJ2-1, the CDR3 gives the full variable domain: EADIYQTPRYLVIGTGKKITLECSQTMGHDKMYWYQQDPGMELHLIHYSYGVNSTEKGDLSSESTVSRIRTEHFPLTLESARPSHTSQYLCASSEFGGLAGVEQFFGPGTRLTVL.

The chain couples TRBV29-1 to TRBJ2-1; TRBD1 agrees at 8 bases. The length of the CDR3 is 13 residues. J gave up 4 bases and V 3 bases, and 2 bases lay outside the gene matches. CDR1 and CDR2 from the germline V gene are SQVTM and ANQGSEA. CDR3 sequence reads: CSVDRDRYNEQFF. CDR3 in DNA: TGCAGCGTTGATCGGGACAGGTACAATGAGCAGTTCTTC.

This clonotype has a handful of counts. The genes are TRBV28 and TRBJ2-4; D gene uncertain. This CDR3 has 14 residues. V was shortened by 0 bases and J by 1 base, with 4 bases between the two germline ends. CDR1 and CDR2 (germline): MDHEN, SYDVKM. Here the CDR3 DNA reads TGTGCCAGCAGTTTATGGGATGCCAAAAACATTCAGTACTTC. It specifies CASSLWDAKNIQYF.

This clonotype was detected a few times. The rearrangement links TRBV18 to TRBJ1-1, with D unclear. CDR1 is KGHSH, CDR2 LQKENI, per germline. This CDR3 comprises 15 residues. V was trimmed by 3 bases and J by 1 base, leaving 12 bases between them. CDR3 bases: TGTGCCAGCTCACCCGTACAAACAGAGAACACTGAAGCTTTCTTT. Translation: CASSPVQTENTEAFF.

This clonotype was found many times. J is TRBJ2-1 and V is TRBV6-1, with 10 bases lining up with TRBD2. J gave up 0 bases and V 0 bases, and 8 bases lay outside the gene matches. The CDR3 consists of 19 residues. CDR1 and CDR2 (germline): MNHNS, SASEGT. CDR3 bases: TGTGCCAGCAGTGAAGCCCTAGGAGCGGGAGGGAGCTCCTACAATGAGCAGTTCTTC. Translated, it gives CASSEALGAGGSSYNEQFF.

The genes are TRBV11-1 and TRBJ2-2; 10 bases are a match to TRBD2. CDR1 is SGHAT and CDR2 is FQDESV in the germline V gene (reference sequence). V trimming: 5 bases; J trimming: 5 bases; junction bases outside the gene matches: 8. This CDR3 is built from 16 residues. CDR3 DNA sequence: TGTGCCAGCAGCCGTCCCGAGACTAGCGGGACCGGGGAGCTGTTTTTT. This gives the protein CASSRPETSGTGELFF. Variable domain in full (rest from reference TRBV11-1 and TRBJ2-2): EAEVAQSPRYKITEKSQAVAFWCDPISGHATLYWYRQILGQGPELLVQFQDESVVDDSQLPKDRFSAERLKGVDSTLKIQPAELGDSAMYLCASSRPETSGTGELFFGEGSRLTVL.

This clonotype was detected only a few times. The chain links TRBV4-3 to TRBJ2-7; D remains unclear. The CDR3 is 15 amino acids. CDR1 and CDR2 from the germline V gene are LGHNA and YSLEER. V dropped 0 bases and J dropped 2 bases, with 11 bases sitting between them. The CDR3 is CASSQDFAATYEQYF. In nucleotides, the CDR3 is TGCGCCAGCAGCCAAGACTTCGCGGCGACCTACGAGCAGTACTTC.

This clonotype was seen more than once but under ten times. CDR3 nucleotide sequence: TGCGCCAGCAGCTCAGCGGGACCCAACAATGAGCAGTTCTTC. Its protein product is CASSSAGPNNEQFF. The V and J genes are TRBV5-1 and TRBJ2-1; 7 nucleotides match TRBD2. Trimming took 3 bases from V and 5 from J; bases not matched to a gene: 5. This CDR3 is built from 14 residues. Germline values: CDR1 SGHRS, CDR2 YFSETQ.

This clonotype was observed many times. This sequence joins TRBV12-3 or TRBV12-4 and TRBJ2-3; D possibly uses TRBD1 or TRBD2 (5 bases each). V shed 6 bases and J shed 1 base, with 14 bases lying between them. CDR3 size: 15 residues. CDR3 region: CASRPEGRGTDTQYF. In DNA, the CDR3 is TGTGCCAGCAGGCCAGAGGGGCGGGGCACAGATACGCAGTATTTT.

This clonotype was observed a few times. V usage is TRBV12-3 or TRBV12-4 and J usage is TRBJ1-1; D gene uncertain. The CDR3 contains 13 residues. Trimming cost V 3 bases and J 6 bases, with 11 bases left between them. Here the CDR3 reads CASSFSVPPEAFF. In DNA, the CDR3 is TGTGCCAGCAGTTTTTCTGTTCCACCTGAAGCTTTCTTT.

The table lists this clonotype with many counts. The chain couples TRBV7-2 to TRBJ2-7; 11 bases match TRBD2. The CDR3 sequence is 14 residues long. Trimming removed 7 bases from V and 3 bases from J; junction bases left unmatched: 5. Germline CDR1 reads SGHTA; CDR2 reads FQGNSA. CDR3 nucleotide sequence: TGTGCCAGCACCATGGGGACTAGCGGCTACGAGCAGTACTTC. Protein: CASTMGTSGYEQYF.

V is TRBV12-3 or TRBV12-4 and J is TRBJ1-2, with a possible D match to TRBD1 (6 bases). V dropped 3 bases and J dropped 4 bases, with 12 bases sitting between them. CDR3 length equals 14 residues. The CDR3 DNA sequence: TGTGCCAGCAGTTTGGGGGGCGTCAGCTATGGCTACACCTTC. Protein product: CASSLGGVSYGYTF.

The chain uses TRBV11-2 and TRBJ2-5, with TRBD1 identical over 10 bases. The CDR3 spans 17 residues. V lost 4 bases and J lost 1; bases outside the gene matches: 9. Looked up from germline, CDR1 is SGHAT and CDR2 is FQNNGV. As DNA, the CDR3 is TGTGCCAGCAGCTCCCAGGACAGGGGGTCCCTCCAAGAGACCCAGTACTTC. Its translation is CASSSQDRGSLQETQYF.

The chain joins TRBV6-4 to TRBJ2-2; D is undetermined. The V and J ends lost 3 bases and 0 bases respectively, with 5 bases between them. The CDR3 spans 14 residues. CDR1 and CDR2 from the germline V gene are MRHNA and SNTAGT. The CDR3 loop is CASSDGANTGELFF. The CDR3 nucleotides are TGTGCCAGCAGTGATGGCGCGAACACCGGGGAGCTGTTTTTT.

This clonotype was recorded at least ten times. The CDR3 is CASSLRVSSYNEQFF. CDR3 nucleotide sequence: TGTGCCAGCAGCCTTCGGGTAAGCTCCTACAATGAGCAGTTCTTC. The chain combines TRBV7-2 with TRBJ2-1; D unresolved. Germline V CDR1 and CDR2: SGHTA, FQGNSA. The CDR3 covers 15 residues. The germline V and J ends were trimmed by 5 bases and 0 bases, with 11 bases remaining between them. Variable domain in full (rest from reference TRBV7-2 and TRBJ2-1): GAGVSQSPSNKVTEKGKDVELRCDPISGHTALYWYRQSLGQGLEFLIYFQGNSAPDKSGLPSDRFSAERTGGSVSTLTIQRTQQEDSAVYLCASSLRVSSYNEQFFGPGTRLTVL.

This chain uses TRBV20-1 with TRBJ2-4; perhaps TRBD1 as D (7 bases). The germline V gene has CDR1 DFQATT and CDR2 SNEGSKA (reference sequence). With 6 bases removed from V and 9 bases from J, the gap between germline ends came to 15 bases. This CDR3 is 12 amino acids long. The DNA of the CDR3 is TGCAGTGCCAACCAGGGGGAGGCCATTCAGTACTTC. Its protein is CSANQGEAIQYF.

The sample holds a few counts of this clonotype. The rearrangement uses TRBV12-3 or TRBV12-4 and TRBJ1-5; 7 nucleotides match TRBD1. CDR3 size: 14 residues. V lost 6 bases and J lost 7; bases outside the gene matches: 9. The CDR3 region is CASSRQGLGQPQHF. The CDR3 nucleotides read TGTGCCAGCAGCAGACAGGGCTTGGGACAGCCCCAGCATTTT.

This clonotype turned up a few times. CDR3 DNA: TGTGCCAGCAGAGAGAGGACAGGGGCGTCCTACGAGCAGTACTTC. It yields the protein CASRERTGASYEQYF. This chain connects TRBV6-1 to TRBJ2-7; 9 bases align to TRBD1. The V and J ends lost 6 bases and 1 base, in that order; junction bases with no gene match: 7. Looked up from germline, CDR1 is MNHNS and CDR2 is SASEGT. The CDR3 is made up of 15 amino acids.

This chain connects TRBV4-2 to TRBJ2-2; 13 nucleotides align to TRBD2. V lost 1 base to trimming and J lost 3 bases; unmatched junction nucleotides: 2. Germline V lookup: CDR1 LGHNA, CDR2 YNFKEQ. The CDR3 totals 17 residues. This CDR3 reads CASSQGGLAGDTGELFF. The CDR3 DNA reads TGTGCCAGCAGCCAAGGTGGACTAGCGGGGGACACCGGGGAGCTGTTTTTT.

This clonotype was seen at least ten times. The chain employs TRBV20-1 and TRBJ2-3; 8 bases are a match to TRBD1. Germline V CDR1 and CDR2: DFQATT, SNEGSKA (reference sequence). This CDR3 is built from 13 residues. Unmatched junction bases numbered 6, after V lost 6 bases and J lost 4 bases. The CDR3 here is CSAQRTGSDTQYF. DNA of the CDR3: TGCAGTGCCCAACGGACAGGGTCAGATACGCAGTATTTT.

DNA of the CDR3: TGTGCCAGCAGCCCTAGCGGGAGGGCGGGAGATACGCAGTATTTT. Its translation is CASSPSGRAGDTQYF. The chain employs TRBV11-1 and TRBJ2-3; 12 positions agree with TRBD2. The junction had 5 bases not matched to a gene; V was cut back by 5 bases and J by 5 bases. The CDR3 covers 15 residues. Germline CDR1 SGHAT, CDR2 FQDESV (reference sequence).

The V gene is TRBV24-1, the J gene TRBJ2-2, with D unresolved. Per germline, CDR1 KGHDR and CDR2 SFDVKD. V gave up 3 bases and J gave up 6 bases, with 10 bases separating them. The CDR3 is 14 amino acids. The CDR3 nucleotides read TGTGCCACCAGTGATAGGCAAGTAGCCGGGGAGCTGTTTTTT. Translating gives CATSDRQVAGELFF.

This clonotype has at least ten counts. The chain recombines TRBV2 with TRBJ2-7; TRBD2 is a possible D gene (5 bases). V was pared by 7 bases and J by 1 base, with 14 bases between. The CDR3 is made up of 14 amino acids. Germline V lookup: CDR1 SNHLY, CDR2 FYNNEI. CDR3 amino acids: CASTLLVSSYEQYF. The CDR3 DNA reads TGTGCCAGCACCCTACTAGTATCTTCCTACGAGCAGTACTTC. Together with reference TRBV2 and TRBJ2-7, the CDR3 gives the full variable domain: EPEVTQTPSHQVTQMGQEVILRCVPISNHLYFYWYRQILGQKVEFLVSFYNNEISEKSEIFDDQFSVERPDGSNFTLKIRSTKLEDSAMYFCASTLLVSSYEQYFGPGTRLTVT.

The sample holds many counts of this clonotype. The chain combines TRBV6-4 with TRBJ2-2, with D tentatively TRBD1 (5 bases). Trimming took 2 bases from V and 8 from J, leaving 9 bases between them. Germline V gene lookup returns CDR1 MRHNA and CDR2 SNTAGT. This CDR3 region has 13 residues. DNA for the CDR3: TGTGCCAGCAGTGACGCAGGGATTGGGGAGCTGTTTTTT. It specifies CASSDAGIGELFF.

The chain employs TRBV4-1 and TRBJ2-7; 8 positions agree with TRBD1. The CDR3 sequence is 14 residues long. CDR1 and CDR2 (germline): MGHRA, YSYEKL. After removal of 3 bases from V and 2 bases from J, the junction contained 3 bases not matched to a gene. CDR3 sequence reads: CASSQRTGTYEQYF. The CDR3 bases are TGCGCCAGCAGCCAGAGGACAGGGACCTACGAGCAGTACTTC.

This clonotype has a handful of counts. V and J are TRBV29-1 and TRBJ2-7; D might be TRBD1 or TRBD2, each matching 5 bases. Germline V gives CDR1 SQVTM, CDR2 ANQGSEA. V lost 4 bases and J 4 bases, leaving 11 bases between the germline ends. The CDR3 loop spans 12 amino acids. The CDR3 DNA reads as TGCAGCGTTGGAGGGACCAAATACGAGCAGTACTTC. It is translated as CSVGGTKYEQYF.

The chain links TRBV5-1 to TRBJ2-1; D not certain. The V gene's germline CDR1 is SGHRS and CDR2 YFSETQ. This CDR3 comprises 13 residues. The V and J ends lost 5 bases and 8 bases respectively, with 14 bases between them. The CDR3 DNA follows: TGCGCCAGCAGTAGTCGTAGCTGGGATGAGCAGTTCTTC. It translates to CASSSRSWDEQFF.

The rearrangement joins TRBV12-3 or TRBV12-4 to TRBJ2-3, with 8 bases lining up with TRBD2. The length of the CDR3 is 15 residues. With 6 bases clipped from V and 3 bases from J, the junction kept 8 bases outside the gene matches. Here the CDR3 reads CASRESGSRTDTQYF. The CDR3 DNA reads TGTGCCAGCAGAGAGAGCGGGAGTCGGACAGATACGCAGTATTTT.

The chain is built from TRBV28 and TRBJ2-7; D ambiguous. V gave up 6 bases and J gave up 3 bases, with 18 bases separating them. CDR1 is MDHEN, CDR2 SYDVKM, per germline. CDR3 length equals 15 residues. CDR3: CASSPAVHARYEQYF. In DNA form, the CDR3 reads TGTGCCAGCAGCCCCGCGGTCCACGCGCGCTACGAGCAGTACTTC.

In its sample, this clonotype was seen a few times. The chain links TRBV6-5 to TRBJ2-3; 11 nucleotides align to TRBD2. The CDR3 spans 15 residues. The ends lost 1 base at V and 5 bases at J; junction bases unmatched: 2. Per the germline V gene, CDR1 is MNHEY and CDR2 is SVGAGI. CDR3 DNA: TGTGCCAGCAGTTACTATAGCGGGAGGGTAGATACGCAGTATTTT. The encoded protein is CASSYYSGRVDTQYF.